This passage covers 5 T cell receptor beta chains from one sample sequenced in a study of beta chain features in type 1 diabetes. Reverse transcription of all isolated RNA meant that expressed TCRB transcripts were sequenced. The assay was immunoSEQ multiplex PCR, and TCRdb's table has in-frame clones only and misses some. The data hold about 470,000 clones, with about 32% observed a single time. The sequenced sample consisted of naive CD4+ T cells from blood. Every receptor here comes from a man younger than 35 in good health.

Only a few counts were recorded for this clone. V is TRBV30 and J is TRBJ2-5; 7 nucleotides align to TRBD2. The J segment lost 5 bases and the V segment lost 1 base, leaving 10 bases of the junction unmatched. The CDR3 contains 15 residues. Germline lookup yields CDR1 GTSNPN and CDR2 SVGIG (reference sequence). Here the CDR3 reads CAWSAYGGGRETQYF. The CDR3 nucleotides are TGTGCCTGGAGTGCCTACGGGGGAGGGCGGGAGACCCAGTACTTC.

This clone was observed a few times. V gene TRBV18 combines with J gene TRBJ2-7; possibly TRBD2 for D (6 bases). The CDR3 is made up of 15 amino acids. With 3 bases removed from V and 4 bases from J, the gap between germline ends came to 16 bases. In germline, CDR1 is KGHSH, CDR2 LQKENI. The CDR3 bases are TGTGCCAGCTCACCCAACGGAGGGATCGTGTACGAGCAGTACTTC. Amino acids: CASSPNGGIVYEQYF.

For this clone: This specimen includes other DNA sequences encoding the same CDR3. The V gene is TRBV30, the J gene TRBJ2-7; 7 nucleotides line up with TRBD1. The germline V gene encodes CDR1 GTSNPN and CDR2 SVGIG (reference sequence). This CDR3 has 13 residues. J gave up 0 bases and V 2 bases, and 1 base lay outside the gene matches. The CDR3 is CAWSRQGSYEQYF. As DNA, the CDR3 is TGTGCCTGGAGTCGACAGGGCTCCTACGAGCAGTACTTC. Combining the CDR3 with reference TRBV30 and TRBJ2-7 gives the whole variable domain SQTIHQWPATLVQPVGSPLSLECTVEGTSNPNLYWYRQAAGRGLQLLFYSVGIGQISSEVPQNLSASRPQDRQFILSSKKLLLSDSGFYLCAWSRQGSYEQYFGPGTRLTVT.

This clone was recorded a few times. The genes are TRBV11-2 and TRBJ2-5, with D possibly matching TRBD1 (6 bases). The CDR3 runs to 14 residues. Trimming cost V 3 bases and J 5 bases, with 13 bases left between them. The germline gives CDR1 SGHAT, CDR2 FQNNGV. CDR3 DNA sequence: TGTGCCAGCAGCTTGGGACACCGAGGGGAGACCCAGTACTTC. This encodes CASSLGHRGETQYF.

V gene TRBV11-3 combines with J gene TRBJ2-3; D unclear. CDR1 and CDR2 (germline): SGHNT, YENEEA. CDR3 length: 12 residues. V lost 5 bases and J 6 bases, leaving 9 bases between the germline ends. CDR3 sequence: CASSLERDTQYF. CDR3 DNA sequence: TGTGCCAGCAGCCTGGAGAGGGATACGCAGTATTTT.